This is a list of T cell receptor beta chains from one sample in a study of T cells after yellow fever vaccination. TCRdb re-called the 5' RACE reads with MiXCR, one entry per CDR3 protein. Found here are approximately 180,000 distinct CDR3 sequences, approximately 6.2% of them singletons; the top ten hold 2.9%. Source: CD4+ T cells sorted from PBMCs, taken on the day of the first yellow fever vaccination. The source is a man aged 18 to 29 who received the YFV17D yellow fever vaccine. Both conserved end residues are part of each CDR3. The D gene is left open where the match is weak. Clone size is not always given. Where it is, it says once, few, many or a class for expanded clones.

>TRBV11-2|NA|TRBJ1-1|few
TGTGCCAGCACCCTAACAGGGACCACTGAAGCTTTCTTT
CASTLTGTTEAFF
>TRBV18|NA|TRBJ2-5|NA
TGTGCCAGCTCACCACCGGGGGGCCTGGTCCAAGAGACCCAGTACTTC
CASSPPGGLVQETQYF
>TRBV10-3|TRBD1|TRBJ1-2|NA
TGTGCCATCTTGGGAGGGGGCAAAAACTATGGCTACACCTTC
CAILGGGKNYGYTF
>TRBV7-2|NA|TRBJ2-3|few
TGTGCCAGCAGCTTAGTTCCGGGACTGAGCACAGATACGCAGTATTTT
CASSLVPGLSTDTQYF
>TRBV29-1|NA|TRBJ2-3|many
TGCAGCGTTGATCTCAGGTCAGATACGCAGTATTTT
CSVDLRSDTQYF
>TRBV6-2/TRBV6-3|NA|TRBJ2-2|many
TGTGCCAGCAAGGACCCCCCGCGGCGAATCAACACCGGGGAGCTGTTTTTT
CASKDPPRRINTGELFF
>TRBV5-1|TRBD1|TRBJ2-3|many
TGCGCCAGCAGCTTGGTGGGACAGCCCACAGATACGCAGTATTTT
CASSLVGQPTDTQYF
>TRBV6-1|NA|TRBJ1-1|few
TGTGCCAGCAGGGGCGGATACTTGAACACTGAAGCTTTCTTT
CASRGGYLNTEAFF
>TRBV12-3/TRBV12-4|NA|TRBJ1-5|many
TGTGCCAGCAGAGTAGGGGATCAGCCCCAGCATTTT
CASRVGDQPQHF
>TRBV20-1|TRBD2|TRBJ2-1|many
TGCAGTGCTTCCCATCTAGCGGGCTCCTACAATGAGCAGTTCTTC
CSASHLAGSYNEQFF
>TRBV7-2|NA|TRBJ2-5|many
TGTGCCAGCAGCCAGGTTTTACGGGAGACCCAGTACTTC
CASSQVLRETQYF
>TRBV5-1|NA|TRBJ2-1|NA
TGCGCCAGCAGCTTGGATCTGGGGGCGGATCACAATGAGCAGTTCTTC
CASSLDLGADHNEQFF
>TRBV5-6|NA|TRBJ1-1|many
TGTGCCAGCAGCTTAAGGGCCAGGGGAACTGAAGCTTTCTTT
CASSLRARGTEAFF
>TRBV19|NA|TRBJ2-5|NA
TGTGCCAGTAGTGACAATGGCAGGGTCCGAGAGACCCAGTACTTC
CASSDNGRVRETQYF
>TRBV7-7|NA|TRBJ2-7|many
TGTGCCAGCAGCCCCGTGGTGGGGCTGGGGGAGCAGTACTTC
CASSPVVGLGEQYF
>TRBV7-2|NA|TRBJ1-6|NA
TGTGCCAGCAGCTCCTCCGGGGGGAATTCACCCCTCCACTTT
CASSSSGGNSPLHF
>TRBV7-3|TRBD1|TRBJ2-1|few
TGTGCCAGCAGCTTAAGACAGGGGAATGAGCAGTTCTTC
CASSLRQGNEQFF
>TRBV5-1|NA|TRBJ2-3|many
TGCGCCAGCAGCTTACCGGGTACGCTAGGTACAGATACGCAGTATTTT
CASSLPGTLGTDTQYF